Each of the 18 T cell receptor beta chains below was sequenced from the same sample in a study of blood T cell repertoires in COVID-19 (dated by TCRdb to between 2020 and 2021). Library method: the immunoSEQ multiplex PCR assay. Not all clones reach the TCRdb copy of this immuneACCESS table, which keeps in-frame sequences only. Checked studies attribute under half of the gap to unresolved V genes and leave the rest unexplained. Present in this sample are 100,000 or so clones, 85% of which were seen just once. Less than 2% of the sample is taken by the ten largest. Sequenced material: peripheral blood. These receptor sequences come from a woman in her 70s with active or convalescent COVID-19.

This clone showed up just a few times. V and J are TRBV28 and TRBJ1-5, with D tentatively TRBD1 (6 bases). Trimming removed 6 bases at V and 3 bases at J, with 12 bases between. The length of the CDR3 is 14 residues. Germline V gene sequence: CDR1 MDHEN, CDR2 SYDVKM. The CDR3 nucleotides are TGTGCCAGCAGCAGACAGGCCAACAATCAGCCCCAGCATTTT. Its translation: CASSRQANNQPQHF.

The rearrangement joins TRBV15 to TRBJ2-3; 10 bases agree with TRBD2. V dropped 3 bases and J dropped 3; count of bases not matched to a gene: 3. The CDR3 totals 15 residues. CDR1 is LNHNV, CDR2 YYDKDF, per germline (reference sequence). The CDR3 region is CATSRSAGGTDTQYF. The CDR3 DNA is TGTGCCACCAGCAGGTCAGCGGGGGGGACAGATACGCAGTATTTT.

V and J are TRBV4-3 and TRBJ2-5, with D maybe TRBD1 (5 bases). The V gene lost 0 bases and the J gene lost 1 base, with 21 bases spanning the gap. The CDR3 spans 19 residues. In germline, CDR1 is LGHNA, CDR2 YSLEER. The CDR3 here is CASSQDLFEAEGVQETQYF. The DNA for the CDR3 is TGCGCCAGCAGCCAAGATTTATTTGAGGCAGAAGGGGTCCAAGAGACCCAGTACTTC.

The chain combines TRBV7-2 with TRBJ1-5; perhaps TRBD1 as D (6 bases). The germline V gene has CDR1 SGHTA and CDR2 FQGNSA. The CDR3 has 14 amino acids. Trimming cost V 5 bases and J 4 bases, with 12 bases left between them. The CDR3 DNA follows: TGTGCCAGCAGCCCGGACAGAGGGAATCAGCCCCAGCATTTT. This encodes CASSPDRGNQPQHF.

With regard to this clone: The junction shows a germline mismatch at one end, possibly a read error. The rearrangement links TRBV2 to TRBJ2-1; maybe TRBD1 (5 bases). In germline, CDR1 is SNHLY, CDR2 FYNNEI. This CDR3 is built from 13 residues. CDR3 DNA: TGTGCCAGCGGTGAGCAGGGAAGGAATGAGCAGTTCTTC. Translating it yields CASGEQGRNEQFF.

The chain couples TRBV29-1 to TRBJ1-2, with TRBD1 matching over 7 bases. V dropped 5 bases and J dropped 7; count of bases not matched to a gene: 13. Germline lookup yields CDR1 SQVTM and CDR2 ANQGSEA. The CDR3 totals 14 residues. CDR3 in DNA: TGCAGCGTTAGGACAGGAACTATAACAACTGGCTACACCTTC. This sequence encodes CSVRTGTITTGYTF. The entire variable domain, with the rest obtained from reference TRBV29-1 and TRBJ1-2, is as follows: SAVISQKPSRDICQRGTSLTIQCQVDSQVTMMFWYRQQPGQSLTLIATANQGSEATYESGFVIDKFPISRPNLTFSTLTVSNMSPEDSSIYLCSVRTGTITTGYTFGSGTRLTVV.

V is TRBV27 and J is TRBJ2-7; 9 bases are a match to TRBD2. Germline V lookup: CDR1 MNHEY, CDR2 SMNVEV (reference sequence). This CDR3 is built from 13 residues. J lost 6 bases, V lost 3 bases, and 3 bases had no gene match. DNA for the CDR3: TGTGCCAGCAGTTTGCTTAGCGGGGGCGAGCAGTACTTC. Protein: CASSLLSGGEQYF.

The rearrangement links TRBV29-1 to TRBJ2-1, with D possibly being TRBD2 (7 bases). The CDR3 extends over 14 amino acids. Germline V gene data show CDR1 as SQVTM and CDR2 as ANQGSEA. The ends were cut back, 6 bases at V and 6 bases at J, with 18 bases in the middle. CDR3 DNA: TGCAGCGTCCTCAGGAGGGGGGGTGGCAATGAGCAGTTCTTC. Its translation: CSVLRRGGGNEQFF.

This CDR3 is CAWSVKTPRSQPQHF. CDR3 in DNA: TGTGCCTGGAGTGTGAAGACCCCAAGGAGTCAGCCCCAGCATTTT. The chain is built from TRBV30 and TRBJ1-5; D unresolved. The V gene lost 0 bases and the J gene lost 6 bases, with 15 bases spanning the gap. Germline V lookup: CDR1 GTSNPN, CDR2 SVGIG (reference sequence). This CDR3 spans 15 amino acids.

The rearrangement joins TRBV6-5 to TRBJ2-7; 9 positions agree with TRBD1. The CDR3 is 15 residues long. Germline V gene lookup returns CDR1 MNHEY and CDR2 SVGAGI. Trimming at V came to 6 bases and at J to 7 bases, leaving 13 bases not matched to a gene. CDR3 DNA sequence: TGTGCCAGCAGGCGAGACGGGACAGGGTTGCGTGAGCAGTACTTC. The encoded protein is CASRRDGTGLREQYF.

The CDR3 spells CASSPSQLSYEQYF. CDR3 DNA sequence: TGTGCCAGCTCACCTTCCCAACTCTCCTACGAGCAGTACTTC. The chain couples TRBV18 to TRBJ2-7; D call uncertain. V lost 3 bases and J 0 bases, leaving 9 bases between the germline ends. The CDR3 loop spans 14 amino acids. In germline, CDR1 is KGHSH, CDR2 LQKENI.

This chain uses TRBV7-2 with TRBJ2-7, with D possibly being TRBD1 (5 bases). Trimming pared 3 bases from V and 6 bases from J, leaving 15 bases between. The CDR3 length is 14 residues. In germline, CDR1 is SGHTA, CDR2 FQGNSA. CDR3 sequence reads: CASSLGGYTGEQYF. CDR3 nucleotides: TGTGCCAGCAGCTTGGGCGGATATACAGGCGAGCAGTACTTC.

The gene calls are TRBV6-6 and TRBJ1-1, with 11 bases lining up with TRBD1. V shed 6 bases, J shed 5 bases, and the junction held 8 bases outside the gene matches. The CDR3 totals 15 residues. CDR1 and CDR2 (germline): MNHNY, SVGAGI (reference sequence). CDR3 loop: CASRKDRGLGTEAFF. In DNA, the CDR3 is TGTGCCAGCAGAAAGGACAGGGGGCTGGGAACTGAAGCTTTCTTT.

The rearrangement links TRBV30 to TRBJ1-2, with 9 bases fitting TRBD1. Germline CDR1 GTSNPN, CDR2 SVGIG (reference sequence). Trimming cost V 5 bases and J 14 bases; bases outside gene matches: 12. The CDR3 has 12 residues. As DNA, the CDR3 is TGTGCCTGGGGGGGCGGACAGGGGCGATTGACCTTC. It encodes CAWGGGQGRLTF.

This chain joins TRBV5-1 and TRBJ1-1; no clear D. The CDR3 length is 13 residues. Germline lookup yields CDR1 SGHRS and CDR2 YFSETQ. Deletions cut 5 bases from V and 0 bases from J, with 8 bases between. The CDR3 coding sequence is TGCGCCAGCAGTGAGGGCCTGAACACTGAAGCTTTCTTT. Translation gives CASSEGLNTEAFF.

This CDR3 is CASSPPGRAVDQPQHF. The DNA for the CDR3 is TGTGCCAGCTCACCACCGGGCAGGGCGGTTGATCAGCCCCAGCATTTT. This chain uses TRBV18 with TRBJ1-5; D is perhaps TRBD1 (5 bases). The germline gives CDR1 KGHSH, CDR2 LQKENI. The CDR3 has 16 residues. Trimming removed 0 bases at V and 5 bases at J, with 14 bases between.

The rearrangement links TRBV24-1 to TRBJ2-2; 8 bases agree with TRBD2. The CDR3 totals 15 residues. Germline V gene sequence: CDR1 KGHDR, CDR2 SFDVKD. V shed 5 bases, J shed 6 bases, and the junction held 7 bases outside the gene matches. CDR3 DNA sequence: TGTGCCACCAGTGTGGGGACTAGTAGCTCCGGGGAGCTGTTTTTT. This sequence encodes CATSVGTSSSGELFF.

The CDR3 is CASSWNGGEETQYF. CDR3 coding DNA: TGTGCCAGCAGCTGGAATGGAGGGGAAGAGACCCAGTACTTC. The chain has TRBV7-2 and TRBJ2-5; possibly TRBD2 for D (6 bases). CDR3 length: 14 residues. V lost 4 bases and J lost 3, with 12 bases in between. Looked up from germline, CDR1 is SGHTA and CDR2 is FQGNSA.